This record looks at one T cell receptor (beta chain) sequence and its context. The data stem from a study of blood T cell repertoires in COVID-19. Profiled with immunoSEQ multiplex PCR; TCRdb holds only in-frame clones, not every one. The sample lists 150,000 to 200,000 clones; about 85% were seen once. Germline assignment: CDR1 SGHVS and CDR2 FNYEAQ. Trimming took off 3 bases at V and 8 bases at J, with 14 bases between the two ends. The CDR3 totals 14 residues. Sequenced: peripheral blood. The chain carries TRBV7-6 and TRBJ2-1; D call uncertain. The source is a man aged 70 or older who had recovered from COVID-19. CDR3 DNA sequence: TGTGCCAGCAGCTTCGAGCTATTGGGCGATGAGCAGTTCTTC. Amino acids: CASSFELLGDEQFF.